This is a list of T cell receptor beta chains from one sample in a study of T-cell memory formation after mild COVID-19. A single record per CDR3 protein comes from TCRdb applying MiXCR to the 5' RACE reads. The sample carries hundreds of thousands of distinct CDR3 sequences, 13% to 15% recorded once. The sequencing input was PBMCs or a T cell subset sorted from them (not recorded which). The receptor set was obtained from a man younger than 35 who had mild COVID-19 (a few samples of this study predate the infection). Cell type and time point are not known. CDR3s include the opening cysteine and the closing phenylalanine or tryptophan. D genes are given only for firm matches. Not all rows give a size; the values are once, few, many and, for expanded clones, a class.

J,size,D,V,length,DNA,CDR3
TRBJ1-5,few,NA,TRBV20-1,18,TGCAGTGCTAGAGATGACTGGGCTTGGGGGTATAGCAATCAGCCCCAGCATTTT,CSARDDWAWGYSNQPQHF
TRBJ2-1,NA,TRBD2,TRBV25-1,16,TGTGCCAGCAGTTCAGCTAGCGGGGGCGCTTACAATGAGCAGTTCTTC,CASSSASGGAYNEQFF
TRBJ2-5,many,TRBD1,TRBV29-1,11,TGCAGCGTTGGGACAGGGGAGACCCAGTACTTC,CSVGTGETQYF
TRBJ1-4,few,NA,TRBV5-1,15,TGCGCCAGCAGCCCTTCGGGGACAACTAATGAAAAACTGTTTTTT,CASSPSGTTNEKLFF
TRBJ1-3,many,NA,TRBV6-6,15,TGTGCCAGCAGCGACTCTGACAGTTTTGGAAACACCATATATTTT,CASSDSDSFGNTIYF
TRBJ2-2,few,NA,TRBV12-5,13,TGTGCTAGTGGCCACGTAGGGCCCGGGGAGCTGTTTTTT,CASGHVGPGELFF
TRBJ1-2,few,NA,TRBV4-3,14,TGCGCCAGCAGCCAAGTCGGGGGGACCGGGGGCTACACCTTC,CASSQVGGTGGYTF
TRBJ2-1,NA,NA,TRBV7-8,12,TGTGCCAGCAGCTTACTGGTCCATGAGCAGTTCTTC,CASSLLVHEQFF
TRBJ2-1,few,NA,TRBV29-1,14,TGCAGCGTTGATTTGAAGGGACGATTCGATGAGCAGTTCTTC,CSVDLKGRFDEQFF
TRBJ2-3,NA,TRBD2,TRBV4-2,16,TGTGCCAGCAGCCAAGTCAAAGCGGGGGGTTTGAATACGCAGTATTTT,CASSQVKAGGLNTQYF
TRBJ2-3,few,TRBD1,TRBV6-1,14,TGTGCCAGCAGCCGGGACAGGGCGGCAGATACGCAGTATTTT,CASSRDRAADTQYF
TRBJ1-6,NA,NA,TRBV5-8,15,TGTGCCAGCAGCTTGCGTGGGAACCGCAATTCACCCCTCCACTTT,CASSLRGNRNSPLHF
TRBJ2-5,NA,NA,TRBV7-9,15,TGTGCCAGCAGCCCGACCGGGACGGGCCGGGAGACCCAGTACTTC,CASSPTGTGRETQYF
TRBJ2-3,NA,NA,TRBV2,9,TGTGCGATCACAGATACGCAGTATTTT,CAITDTQYF
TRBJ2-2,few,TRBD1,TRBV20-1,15,TGCAGTGCTAGAGGACCGGGACAGAAAACCGGGGAGCTGTTTTTT,CSARGPGQKTGELFF
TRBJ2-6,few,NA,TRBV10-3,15,TGTGCCATCAGTGTCTACAGGGCCGGGGCCAACGTCCTGACTTTC,CAISVYRAGANVLTF
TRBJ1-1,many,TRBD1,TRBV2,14,TGTGCCAGCAGTGTCGAGGGGGCGAACACTGAAGCTTTCTTT,CASSVEGANTEAFF
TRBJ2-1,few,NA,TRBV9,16,TGTGCCAGCAGCCCTGGAGGGGACAGCTCCTACAATGAGCAGTTCTTC,CASSPGGDSSYNEQFF
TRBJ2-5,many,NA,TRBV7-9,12,TGTGCCAGCAGCCGTTCTAGGGAGACCCAGTACTTC,CASSRSRETQYF
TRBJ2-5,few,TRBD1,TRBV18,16,TGTGCCAGCTCACCACTGGGACAGGGGATGCGAGAGACCCAGTACTTC,CASSPLGQGMRETQYF
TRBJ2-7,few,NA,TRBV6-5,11,TGTGCCTCATGGGGGACCTACGAGCAGTACTTC,CASWGTYEQYF
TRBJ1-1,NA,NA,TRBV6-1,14,TGTGCCAGCAGAGGAGGGCTATTCAACACTGAAGCTTTCTTT,CASRGGLFNTEAFF
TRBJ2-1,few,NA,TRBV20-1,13,TGCAGTGCTAGAGGCCAGGTAGGGAATGAGCAGTTCTTC,CSARGQVGNEQFF
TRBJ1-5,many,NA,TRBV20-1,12,TGCAGTGCTAGACAGGGGAATCAGCCCCAGCATTTT,CSARQGNQPQHF
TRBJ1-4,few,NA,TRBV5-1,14,TGCGCCAGCAGCTTGGCCAGGGGACGAGAAAAACTGTTTTTT,CASSLARGREKLFF
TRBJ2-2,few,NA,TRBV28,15,TGTGCCAGCAGTTTAGGCGGGGGCTTCACCGGGGAGCTGTTTTTT,CASSLGGGFTGELFF
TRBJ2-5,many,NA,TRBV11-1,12,TGTGCCAGCAGCTCAATCCAAGAGACCCAGTACTTC,CASSSIQETQYF
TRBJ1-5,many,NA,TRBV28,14,TGTGCCAGCAGTTTTGTGTACTCCCATCAGCCCCAGCATTTT,CASSFVYSHQPQHF
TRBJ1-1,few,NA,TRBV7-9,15,TGTGCCAGCAGCTTATCCCAGGTAGTGAACACTGAAGCTTTCTTT,CASSLSQVVNTEAFF
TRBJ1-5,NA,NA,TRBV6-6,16,TGTGCCAGCACCCAAAGCGGGATACCGGGCAATCAGCCCCAGCATTTT,CASTQSGIPGNQPQHF
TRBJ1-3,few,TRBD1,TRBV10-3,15,TGTGCCATCAGTCCGACCGGGACAGCCGGAAACACCATATATTTT,CAISPTGTAGNTIYF
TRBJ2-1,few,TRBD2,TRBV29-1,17,TGCAGCGTTGACGGGACTAGCGGGGGTAATTCCTACAATGAGCAGTTCTTC,CSVDGTSGGNSYNEQFF
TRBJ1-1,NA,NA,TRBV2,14,TGTGCCAGCAGCGAGGGGGGTTTGAACACTGAAGCTTTCTTT,CASSEGGLNTEAFF
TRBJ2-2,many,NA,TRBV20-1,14,TGCAGTGCTAGTGGATGGGGAGACACCGGGGAGCTGTTTTTT,CSASGWGDTGELFF
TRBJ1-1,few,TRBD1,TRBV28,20,TGTGCCAGCAGTGACCTACAAGGACAGGGATCCCTCCCGATCGGGACTGAAGCTTTCTTT,CASSDLQGQGSLPIGTEAFF
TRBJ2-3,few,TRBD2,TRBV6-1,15,TGTGCCAGCAGTGAATTGGGGGGGTTCACAGATACGCAGTATTTT,CASSELGGFTDTQYF
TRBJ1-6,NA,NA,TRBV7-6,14,TGTGCCAGCAGCTTCTCCCAAGCGGATTCACCCCTCCACTTT,CASSFSQADSPLHF
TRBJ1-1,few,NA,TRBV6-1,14,TGTGCCAGCAGTGAACAGGGAGGATACACTGAAGCTTTCTTT,CASSEQGGYTEAFF
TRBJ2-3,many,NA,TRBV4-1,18,TGCGCCAGCAGCCAAGATAATCCCGGGGCGGGGGCCACAGATACGCAGTATTTT,CASSQDNPGAGATDTQYF
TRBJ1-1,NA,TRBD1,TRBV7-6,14,TGTGCCAGCAGCCCGGGACAGTTCTACACTGAAGCTTTCTTT,CASSPGQFYTEAFF